The TCR beta chain described here comes from a study of T cell responses to AZD1222 COVID-19 vaccine. Findings of the study overall: Clonal diversity may have been underestimated in mostly white British donors.

Sequenced by immunoSEQ multiplex PCR; TCRdb stores in-frame clones only, minus some. The sample lists under 100,000 clones, roughly 88% occurring once. On this clone itself: The target antigen is unknown.

The CDR3 runs 15 residues. Per germline, CDR1 LNHDA and CDR2 SQIVND (reference sequence). Trimming took off 7 bases at V and 0 bases at J, with 12 bases between the two ends. The rearrangement uses TRBV19 and TRBJ1-4; no definite D call. The receptor comes from an adult who received the AZD1222 COVID-19 vaccine. The input for sequencing was peripheral blood, taken 28 days after the second AZD1222 dose. The CDR3 DNA sequence: TGTGCCAGTACATCCCAGGCTGCAACTAATGAAAAACTGTTTTTT. The encoded protein is CASTSQAATNEKLFF. Combining the CDR3 with reference TRBV19 and TRBJ1-4 gives the whole variable domain DGGITQSPKYLFRKEGQNVTLSCEQNLNHDAMYWYRQDPGQGLRLIYYSQIVNDFQKGDIAEGYSVSREKKESFPLTVTSAQKNPTAFYLCASTSQAATNEKLFFGSGTQLSVL.